This section outlines one T cell receptor (beta chain) sequence together with its context. Its antigen is unknown. The CDR3 loop spans 15 amino acids. The germline V gene has CDR1 LGHNA and CDR2 YSLEER. V lost 4 bases to trimming and J lost 7 bases, with 19 bases between them. The sample is drawn from a study of radiation and T cells in renal cell carcinoma. Findings and limits, study-wide: Top tumor clonotypes rose in blood 2 weeks post-radiation, then contracted.

The time point is: blood 4 weeks post-SBRT, at nephrectomy. The treatment denotes: 15 Gy SBRT to primary tumor, nephrectomy 4 weeks later. Nephrectomy followed 15 Gy stereotactic body radiation by 4 weeks. Assay used: immunoSEQ multiplex PCR; TCRdb lists only in-frame clones, some missing. The sample shows tens of thousands of clones, approximately 82% of them seen only once. The chain uses TRBV4-3 and TRBJ2-5; D perhaps matches TRBD2 (5 bases). This sequence was found in a woman aged 55-70 years with renal cell carcinoma. The sequenced sample was blood, obtained from a patient whose treatment included radiotherapy and nephrectomy. The CDR3 loop reads CASSLPGTSRGTQYF. The CDR3 nucleotides are TGCGCCAGCAGCCTTCCGGGAACTTCCCGTGGGACCCAGTACTTC.